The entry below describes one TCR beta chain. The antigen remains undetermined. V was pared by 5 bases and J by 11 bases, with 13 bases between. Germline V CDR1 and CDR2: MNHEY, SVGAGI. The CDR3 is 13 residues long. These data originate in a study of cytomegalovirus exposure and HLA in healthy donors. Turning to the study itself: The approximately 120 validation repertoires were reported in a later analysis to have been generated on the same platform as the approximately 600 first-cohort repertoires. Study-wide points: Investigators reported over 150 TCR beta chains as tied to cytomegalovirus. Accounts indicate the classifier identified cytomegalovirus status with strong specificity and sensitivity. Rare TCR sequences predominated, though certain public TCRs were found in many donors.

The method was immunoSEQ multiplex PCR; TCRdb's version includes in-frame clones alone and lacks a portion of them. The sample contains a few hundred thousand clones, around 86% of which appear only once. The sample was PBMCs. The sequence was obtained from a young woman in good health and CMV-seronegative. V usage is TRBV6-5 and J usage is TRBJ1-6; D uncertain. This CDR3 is CASSASRWPPLHF. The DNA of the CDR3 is TGTGCCAGCAGTGCCTCCAGGTGGCCACCCCTCCACTTT.